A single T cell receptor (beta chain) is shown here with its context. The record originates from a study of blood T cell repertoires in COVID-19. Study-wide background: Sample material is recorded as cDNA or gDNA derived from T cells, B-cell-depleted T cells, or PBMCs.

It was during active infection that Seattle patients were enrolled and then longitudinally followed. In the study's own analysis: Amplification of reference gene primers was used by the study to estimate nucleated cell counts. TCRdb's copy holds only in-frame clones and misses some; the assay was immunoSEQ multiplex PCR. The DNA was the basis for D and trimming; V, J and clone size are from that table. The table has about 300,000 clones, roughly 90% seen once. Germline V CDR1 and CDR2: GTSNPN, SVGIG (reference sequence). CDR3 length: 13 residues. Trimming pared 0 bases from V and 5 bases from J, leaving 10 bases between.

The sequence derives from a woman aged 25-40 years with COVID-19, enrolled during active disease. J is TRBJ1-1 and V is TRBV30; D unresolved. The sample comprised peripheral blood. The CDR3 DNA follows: TGTGCCTGGAGTGTACGTGGAGATACTGAAGCTTTCTTT. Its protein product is CAWSVRGDTEAFF.